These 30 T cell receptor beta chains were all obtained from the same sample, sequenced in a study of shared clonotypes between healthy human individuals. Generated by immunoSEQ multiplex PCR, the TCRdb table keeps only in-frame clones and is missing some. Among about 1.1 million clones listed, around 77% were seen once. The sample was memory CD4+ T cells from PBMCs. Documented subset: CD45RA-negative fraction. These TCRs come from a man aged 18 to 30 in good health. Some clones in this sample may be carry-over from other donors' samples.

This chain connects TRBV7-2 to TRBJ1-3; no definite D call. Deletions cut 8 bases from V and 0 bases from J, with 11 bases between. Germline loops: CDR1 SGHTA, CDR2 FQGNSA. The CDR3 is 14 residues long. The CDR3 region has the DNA TGTGCCAGCTCCCAGGCGTTCTCTGGAAACACCATATATTTT. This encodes CASSQAFSGNTIYF.

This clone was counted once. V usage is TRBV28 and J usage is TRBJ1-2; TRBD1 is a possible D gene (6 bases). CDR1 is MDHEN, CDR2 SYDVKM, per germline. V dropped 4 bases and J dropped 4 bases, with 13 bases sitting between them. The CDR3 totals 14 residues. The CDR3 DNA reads TGTGCCAGCAGTTCGACAGGACTTGGCTATGGCTACACCTTC. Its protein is CASSSTGLGYGYTF.

CDR3 region: CASSVASSSYEQYF. CDR3 DNA sequence: TGTGCCAGCAGCGTAGCGAGCAGCTCCTACGAGCAGTACTTC. V usage is TRBV9 and J usage is TRBJ2-7; D not certain. V shed 0 bases and J shed 0 bases, with 7 bases lying between them. Germline loops: CDR1 SGDLS, CDR2 YYNGEE. This CDR3 comprises 14 residues.

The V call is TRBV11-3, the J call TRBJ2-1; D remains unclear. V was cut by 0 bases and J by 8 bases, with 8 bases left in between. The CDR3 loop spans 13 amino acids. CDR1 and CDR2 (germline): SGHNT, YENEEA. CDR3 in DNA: TGTGCCAGCAGCTTAGAGGAAAGGCATGAGCAGTTCTTC. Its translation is CASSLEERHEQFF.

The DNA of the CDR3 is TGTGCCAGCAGCTTAGATCTAAGGGGACAGGGCAGCTACGAGCAGTACTTC. Protein sequence: CASSLDLRGQGSYEQYF. The gene calls are TRBV11-2 and TRBJ2-7, with TRBD1 identical over 9 bases. The CDR3 contains 17 residues. V lost 0 bases to trimming and J lost 3 bases; unmatched junction nucleotides: 9. The germline V gene encodes CDR1 SGHAT and CDR2 FQNNGV.

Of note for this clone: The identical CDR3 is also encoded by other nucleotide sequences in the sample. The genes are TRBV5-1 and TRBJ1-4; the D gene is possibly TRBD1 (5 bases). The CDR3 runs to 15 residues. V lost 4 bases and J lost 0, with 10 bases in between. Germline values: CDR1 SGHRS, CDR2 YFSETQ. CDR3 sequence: CASSPTGATNEKLFF. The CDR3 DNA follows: TGCGCCAGCAGCCCAACAGGTGCAACTAATGAAAAACTGTTTTTT. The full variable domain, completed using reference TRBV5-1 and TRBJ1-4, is KAGVTQTPRYLIKTRGQQVTLSCSPISGHRSVSWYQQTPGQGLQFLFEYFSETQRNKGNFPGRFSGRQFSNSRSEMNVSTLELGDSALYLCASSPTGATNEKLFFGSGTQLSVL.

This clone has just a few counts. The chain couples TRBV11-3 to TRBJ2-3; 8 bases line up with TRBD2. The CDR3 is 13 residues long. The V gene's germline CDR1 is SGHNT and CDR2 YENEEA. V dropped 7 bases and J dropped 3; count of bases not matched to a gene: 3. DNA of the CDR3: TGTGCCAGCAAAACTAGCGGTACAGATACGCAGTATTTT. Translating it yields CASKTSGTDTQYF.

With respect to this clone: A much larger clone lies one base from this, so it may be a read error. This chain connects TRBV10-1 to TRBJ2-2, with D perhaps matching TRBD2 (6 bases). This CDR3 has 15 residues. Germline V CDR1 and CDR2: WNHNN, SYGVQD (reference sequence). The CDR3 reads CASSRDSANTGGLFF. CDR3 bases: TGCGCCAGCAGCCGGGACTCTGCGAACACCGGGGGGCTGTTTTTT.

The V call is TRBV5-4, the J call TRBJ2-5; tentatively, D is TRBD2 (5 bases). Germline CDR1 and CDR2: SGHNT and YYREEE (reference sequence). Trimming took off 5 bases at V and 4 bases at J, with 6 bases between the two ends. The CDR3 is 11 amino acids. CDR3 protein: CASRRGETQYF. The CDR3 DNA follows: TGTGCCAGCAGACGGGGAGAGACCCAGTACTTC.

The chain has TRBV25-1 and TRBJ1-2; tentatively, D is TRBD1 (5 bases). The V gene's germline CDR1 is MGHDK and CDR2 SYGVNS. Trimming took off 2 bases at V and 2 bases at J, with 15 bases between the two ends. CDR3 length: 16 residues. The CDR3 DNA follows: TGTGCCAGCAGTGAACCTGGAGGAGGGACCAACTATGGCTACACCTTC. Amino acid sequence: CASSEPGGGTNYGYTF.

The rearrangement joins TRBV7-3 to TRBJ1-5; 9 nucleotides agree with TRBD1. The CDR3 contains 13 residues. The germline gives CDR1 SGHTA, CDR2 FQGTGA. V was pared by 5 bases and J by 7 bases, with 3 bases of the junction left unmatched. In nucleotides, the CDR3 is TGTGCCAGCAGCCCGGACAGGGGCCAGCCCCAGCATTTT. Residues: CASSPDRGQPQHF.

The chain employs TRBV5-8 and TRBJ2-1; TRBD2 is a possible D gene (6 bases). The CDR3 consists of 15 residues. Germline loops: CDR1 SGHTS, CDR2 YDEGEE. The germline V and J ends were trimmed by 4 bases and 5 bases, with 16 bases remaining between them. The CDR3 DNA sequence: TGTGCCAGCAGCCGCGCGGGGTTTTTCAACAATGAGCAGTTCTTC. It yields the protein CASSRAGFFNNEQFF.

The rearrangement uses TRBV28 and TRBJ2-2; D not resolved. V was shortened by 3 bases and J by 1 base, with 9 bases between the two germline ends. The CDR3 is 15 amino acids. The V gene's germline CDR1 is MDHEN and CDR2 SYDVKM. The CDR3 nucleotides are TGTGCCAGCAGTTTTCACCAGTTGAACACCGGGGAGCTGTTTTTT. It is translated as CASSFHQLNTGELFF.

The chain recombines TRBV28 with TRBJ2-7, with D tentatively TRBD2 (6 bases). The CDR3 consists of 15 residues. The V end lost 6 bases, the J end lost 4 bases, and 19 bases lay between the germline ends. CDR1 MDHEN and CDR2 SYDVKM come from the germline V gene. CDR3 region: CASSSGGASGYEQYF. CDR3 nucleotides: TGTGCCAGCAGCTCTGGAGGGGCATCGGGTTACGAGCAGTACTTC.

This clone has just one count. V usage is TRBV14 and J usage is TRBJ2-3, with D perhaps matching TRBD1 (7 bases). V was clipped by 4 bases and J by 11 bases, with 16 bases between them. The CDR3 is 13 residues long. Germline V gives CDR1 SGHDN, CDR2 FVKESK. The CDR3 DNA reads TGTGCCAGCAGCCTTTTCCAGGGGGGTAGGCAGTATTTT. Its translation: CASSLFQGGRQYF.

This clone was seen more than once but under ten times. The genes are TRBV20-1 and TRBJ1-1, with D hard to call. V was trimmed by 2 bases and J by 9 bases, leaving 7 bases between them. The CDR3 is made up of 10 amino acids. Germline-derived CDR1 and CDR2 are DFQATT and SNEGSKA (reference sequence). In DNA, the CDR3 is TGCAGTGCTAGATCAGGCAAAGCTTTCTTT. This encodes CSARSGKAFF.

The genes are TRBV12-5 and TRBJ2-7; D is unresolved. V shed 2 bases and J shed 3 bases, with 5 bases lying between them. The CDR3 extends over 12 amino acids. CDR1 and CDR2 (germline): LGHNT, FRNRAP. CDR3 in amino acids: CASGLTSYEQYF. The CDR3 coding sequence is TGTGCTAGTGGTTTGACCAGCTACGAGCAGTACTTC. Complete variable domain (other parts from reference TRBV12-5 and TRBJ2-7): DARVTQTPRHKVTEMGQEVTMRCQPILGHNTVFWYRQTMMQGLELLAYFRNRAPLDDSGMPKDRFSAEMPDATLATLKIQPSEPRDSAVYFCASGLTSYEQYFGPGTRLTVT.

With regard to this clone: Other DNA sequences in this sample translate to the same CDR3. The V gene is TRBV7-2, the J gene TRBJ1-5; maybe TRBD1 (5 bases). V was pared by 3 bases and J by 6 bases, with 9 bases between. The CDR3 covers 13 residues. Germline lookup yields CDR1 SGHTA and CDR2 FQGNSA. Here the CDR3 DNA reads TGTGCCAGCAGCTTCCGGGGCGGTCAGCCCCAGCATTTT. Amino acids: CASSFRGGQPQHF.

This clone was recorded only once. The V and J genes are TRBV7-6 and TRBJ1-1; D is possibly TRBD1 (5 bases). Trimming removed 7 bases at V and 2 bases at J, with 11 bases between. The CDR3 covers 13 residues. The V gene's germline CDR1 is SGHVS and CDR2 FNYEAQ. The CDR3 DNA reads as TGTGCCAGCACCCTGAGGGGAAACACTGAAGCTTTCTTT. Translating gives CASTLRGNTEAFF.

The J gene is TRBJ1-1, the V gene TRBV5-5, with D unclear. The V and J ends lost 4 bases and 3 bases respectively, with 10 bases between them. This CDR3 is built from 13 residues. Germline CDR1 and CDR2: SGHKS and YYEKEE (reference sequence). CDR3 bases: TGTGCCAGCAGCCCAGAGACATACACTGAAGCTTTCTTT. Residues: CASSPETYTEAFF.

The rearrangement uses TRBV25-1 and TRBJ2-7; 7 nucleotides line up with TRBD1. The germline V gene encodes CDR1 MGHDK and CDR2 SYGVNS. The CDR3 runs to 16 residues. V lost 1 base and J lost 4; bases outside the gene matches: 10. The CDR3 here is CASSESRAGGPYEQYF. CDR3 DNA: TGTGCCAGCAGTGAATCAAGGGCAGGGGGACCATACGAGCAGTACTTC.

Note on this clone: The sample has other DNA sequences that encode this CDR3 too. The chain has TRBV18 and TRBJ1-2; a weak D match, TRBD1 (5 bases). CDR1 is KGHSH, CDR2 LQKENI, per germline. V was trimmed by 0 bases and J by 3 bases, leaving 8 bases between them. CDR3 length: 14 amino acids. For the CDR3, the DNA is TGTGCCAGCTCACCACCGGGGGTGGACTATGGCTACACCTTC. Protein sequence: CASSPPGVDYGYTF.

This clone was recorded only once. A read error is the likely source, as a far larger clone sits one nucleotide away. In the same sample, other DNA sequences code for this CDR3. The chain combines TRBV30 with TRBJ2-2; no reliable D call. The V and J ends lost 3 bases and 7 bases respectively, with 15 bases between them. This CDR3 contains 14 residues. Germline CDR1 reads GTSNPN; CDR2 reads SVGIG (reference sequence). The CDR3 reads CAWSRVGLYGELFF. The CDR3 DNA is TGTGCCTGGAGCCGGGTAGGGTTGTACGGGGAGCTGTTTTTT.

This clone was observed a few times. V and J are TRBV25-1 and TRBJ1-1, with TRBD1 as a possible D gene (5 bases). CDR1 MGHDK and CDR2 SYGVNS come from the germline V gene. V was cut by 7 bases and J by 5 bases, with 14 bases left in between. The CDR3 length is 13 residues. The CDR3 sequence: CASTKGLWTEAFF. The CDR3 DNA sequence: TGTGCCAGCACTAAGGGGCTATGGACTGAAGCTTTCTTT.

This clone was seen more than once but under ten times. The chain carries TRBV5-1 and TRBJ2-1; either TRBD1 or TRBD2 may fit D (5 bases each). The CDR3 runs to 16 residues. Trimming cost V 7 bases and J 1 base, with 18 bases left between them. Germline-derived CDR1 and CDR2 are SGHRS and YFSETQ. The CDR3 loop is CASASGTLGSYNEQFF. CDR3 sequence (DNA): TGCGCCAGCGCGTCCGGGACCCTGGGTTCCTACAATGAGCAGTTCTTC. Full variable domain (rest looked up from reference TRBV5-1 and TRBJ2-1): KAGVTQTPRYLIKTRGQQVTLSCSPISGHRSVSWYQQTPGQGLQFLFEYFSETQRNKGNFPGRFSGRQFSNSRSEMNVSTLELGDSALYLCASASGTLGSYNEQFFGPGTRLTVL.

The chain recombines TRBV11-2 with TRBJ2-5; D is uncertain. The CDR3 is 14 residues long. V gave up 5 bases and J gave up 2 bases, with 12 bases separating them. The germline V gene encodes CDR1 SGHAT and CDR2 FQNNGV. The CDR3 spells CASSVDTAQETQYF. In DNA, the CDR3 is TGTGCCAGCAGCGTTGACACAGCTCAAGAGACCCAGTACTTC.

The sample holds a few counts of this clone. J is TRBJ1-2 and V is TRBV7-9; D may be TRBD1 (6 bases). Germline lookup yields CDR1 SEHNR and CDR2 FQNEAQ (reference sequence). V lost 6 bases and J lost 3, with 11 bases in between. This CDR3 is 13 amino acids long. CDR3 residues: CASRVQGDYGYTF. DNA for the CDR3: TGTGCCAGCAGAGTACAGGGCGACTATGGCTACACCTTC.

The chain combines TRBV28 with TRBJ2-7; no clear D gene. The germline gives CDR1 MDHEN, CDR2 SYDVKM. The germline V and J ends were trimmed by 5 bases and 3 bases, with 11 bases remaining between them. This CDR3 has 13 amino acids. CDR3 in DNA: TGTGCCAGCAGTCCCAGTGGCGTCTACGAGCAGTACTTC. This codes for CASSPSGVYEQYF.

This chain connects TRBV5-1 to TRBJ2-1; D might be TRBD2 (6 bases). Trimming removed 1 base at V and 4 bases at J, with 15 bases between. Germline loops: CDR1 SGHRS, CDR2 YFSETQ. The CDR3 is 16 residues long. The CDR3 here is CASSLILTAGYNEQFF. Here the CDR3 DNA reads TGCGCCAGCAGCTTGATCTTAACGGCGGGATACAATGAGCAGTTCTTC.

The CDR3 here is CASTLTGGAIEDYGYTF. The CDR3 region has the DNA TGTGCCAGCACTTTAACAGGGGGCGCGATTGAGGACTATGGCTACACCTTC. The J gene is TRBJ1-2, the V gene TRBV9; 9 bases map to TRBD1. Trimming cost V 6 bases and J 3 bases; bases outside gene matches: 15. This CDR3 spans 17 amino acids. Germline lookup yields CDR1 SGDLS and CDR2 YYNGEE.